This paragraph covers one T cell receptor beta chain sequence. The antigen is not known. The sample comes from a study of T cell responses to AZD1222 COVID-19 vaccine. Whole-study findings and limits: At study baseline, merely more than 5 AZD1222 recipients were seropositive.

The V gene lost 5 bases and the J gene lost 3 bases, with 13 bases spanning the gap. The CDR3 has 14 residues. Germline loops: CDR1 SGHAT, CDR2 FQNNGV. Only in-frame clones appear in the TCRdb table, and some are missing; sequencing was by immunoSEQ multiplex PCR. The sample lists 150,000 or so clones; 89% were seen once. The material sequenced was peripheral blood, taken on day 0 of AZD1222 vaccination. The clonotype comes from an adult in good health. The V and J genes are TRBV11-2 and TRBJ1-2; unclear D gene. CDR3 sequence (DNA): TGTGCCAGCAGCCCCTCGCCGAGATACTATGGCTACACCTTC. Translating gives CASSPSPRYYGYTF.